Listed here is a single T cell receptor (beta chain). Its antigen specificity is not known. No base quality values were provided; no much bigger clone lies one nucleotide off. This same CDR3 is encoded by further DNA sequences in the sample. These data belong to a study of beta chain features in type 1 diabetes (dated 2018 in TCRdb). Background for the entire study: No differences in mean age, gender distribution, total cell number or subset yield were found between patients and healthy donors. Across all samples, around 99 million sorted cells were examined, and cell number per subset correlated strongly with RNA yield. The study compared TCRB repertoires of sorted circulating CD4+ T cell subsets between recently diagnosed type 1 diabetes patients and matched healthy donors. Whereas all 30 or so donors provided naive and central memory subsets, regulatory and stem cell-like memory subsets were isolated from just 8 patients and roughly eight healthy donors. General conclusions and limits of the study: Naive, central memory and regulatory TCRB repertoires appeared to be more similar among patients than among healthy donors. PCR may preferentially amplify shorter templates, but because patient and control samples were amplified and corrected together, any resulting skew would affect both groups equally. In all four CD4+ subsets, TCRB CDR3 length was moderately but significantly shorter in type 1 diabetes patients. Because cDNA rather than genomic DNA was sequenced, highly expressing activated cells could have been over-represented, although no difference in activation and CD3 levels was found between groups. Fewer insertions and more nucleotide deletions at VDJ recombination sites were observed in patients with type 1 diabetes, implying thymic rearrangement abnormalities. Because the HLA sub-analyses included only small numbers of individuals, any influence of HLA type on TCRB rearrangement was left unresolved.

The High Capacity cDNA Reverse Transcription Kit was used to reverse transcribe all of the isolated RNA, meaning that expressed TCRB transcripts were what got sequenced. Deep immunoSEQ sequencing was applied to naive, central memory and regulatory T cell samples, giving an average of about 3.4 million total reads per sample. Sorted cells were lysed in RLT buffer and RNA was extracted with DNase-treated RNeasy Micro or Mini kits, depending on cell number. Each cell subset was processed on its own to prevent cross-contamination, while patient and healthy donor samples were processed together. TCRB sequences were amplified from cDNA with the immunoSEQ multiplex PCR, producing 87-bp fragments spanning the CDR3 region. Sequencing of the amplicons was done on the Illumina HiSeq platform. On the authors' methods: Synthetic template baselines were used to correct PCR bias computationally, reads within Hamming distance 2 were collapsed together, and singletons that could not be merged were discarded. Reads were aligned against IMGT to assign V, D and J genes, CDR3 length and insertions or deletions at six rearrangement sites. Within each subset, clonotype counts were normalized to sorted cell number, after which true diversity and Gini coefficients were computed with the tcR R package. Repertoire sharing was quantified using the overlap coefficient calculated on TCRB nucleotide sequences. The clones in this table, taken by TCRdb from immuneACCESS, are in-frame only. Not every clone is retained; where verified, under half of the shortfall comes from an unresolved V gene, and the cause of the rest is unknown. V and J calls and clone size are copied from that table; D and trimming were computed from the DNA. Present in this sample are hundreds of thousands of clones, around 9% of which were seen just once. The ten most abundant clones make up roughly 1% of the sample.

The CDR3 spans 11 residues, from the cysteine through the phenylalanine. The only DNA kept is the CDR3, 33 bases in frame from the first base. The CDR1 and CDR2 encoded by the germline V gene (reference sequence) are SEHNR and FQNEAQ. A distance of 3 bases separates the germline ends of V and J, which lose 1 base and 5 bases respectively. From each donor, a single peripheral blood sample of about 100 mL on average was drawn into heparinised tubes. A BD FACSAria II and a panel including CD45RO, CCR7, CD25, CD127, CD95 and CD27 were used to sort naive, central memory, regulatory and stem cell-like memory CD4+ T cells. Purity was above 95% for every sorted population. PBMCs were separated immediately by Lymphoprep density gradient centrifugation and were stained directly, without being cultured. To minimize batch effects, samples were stained and sorted in pairs, one healthy donor with one patient per experiment.

This receptor was identified in a young man with type 1 diabetes. Sample: central memory CD4+ T cells from blood. The receptor chain draws on TRBV7-9 and TRBJ2-7; there is no confident call for the D gene. The base sequence is TGTGCCAGCAGCTTAGACAACGAGCAGTACTTC. Translated, this is CASSLDNEQYF.